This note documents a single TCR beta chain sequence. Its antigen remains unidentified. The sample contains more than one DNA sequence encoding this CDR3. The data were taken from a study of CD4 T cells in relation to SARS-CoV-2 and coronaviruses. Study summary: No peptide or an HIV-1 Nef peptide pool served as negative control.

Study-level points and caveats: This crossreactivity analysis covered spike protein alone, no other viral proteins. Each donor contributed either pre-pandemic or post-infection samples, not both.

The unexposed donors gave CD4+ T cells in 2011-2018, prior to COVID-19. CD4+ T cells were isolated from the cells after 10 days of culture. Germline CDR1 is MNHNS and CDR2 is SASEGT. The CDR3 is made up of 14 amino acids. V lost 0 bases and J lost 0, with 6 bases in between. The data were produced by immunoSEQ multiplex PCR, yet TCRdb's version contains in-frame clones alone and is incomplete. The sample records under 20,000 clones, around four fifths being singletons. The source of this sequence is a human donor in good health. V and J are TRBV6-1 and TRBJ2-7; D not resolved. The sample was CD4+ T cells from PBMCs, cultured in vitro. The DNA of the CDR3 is TGTGCCAGCAGTGAAGCGGGCAGCTCCTACGAGCAGTACTTC. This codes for CASSEAGSSYEQYF.